The T cell receptor beta chain described here comes from a study of blood T cell repertoires in COVID-19 (dated by TCRdb to 2019 to 2021). Study-wide context: Samples covering the acute and convalescent phases of COVID-19 were provided by collaborators in the United States, Italy and Spain. The prospective study material was composed of cDNA or gDNA derived from T cells, B-cell-depleted T cells, or PBMCs. Subjects who had been exposed to COVID-19, were actively infected with it, or had recovered from it provided the deeply sampled blood TCRbeta repertoires that made up the dataset. The repertoires were released in a freely available public database meant as a resource for research on the immune response to SARS-CoV-2. Samples came from the ongoing ImmuneRACE study (first 160 participants) plus 1,254 subjects from 6 global collaborators. Nearly every sample came with metadata listing a de-identified subject ID, COVID-19 status, age in years and sex. Where available, HLA class I and class II types were obtained from metadata supplied by the sample provider rather than from assay-based typing. The paper's findings and limits, for the study overall: Clinical and demographic metadata were provided uncurated, with the amount varying by source and participant.

CDR3 length: 15 amino acids, cysteine to phenylalanine. The sequence is cut down to CDR3 DNA, 45 bases in frame from base 1. The germline V gene supplies CDR1 MNHEY and CDR2 SVGEGT. Unmatched junction bases come to 8, with V trimmed by 6 bases and J by 6 bases. Comments on this clone: Its antigen is still unknown. Base quality data are lacking; no much larger clone is found one base away.

TCRbeta CDR3 regions were amplified from genomic DNA using the immunoSEQ Assay, a bias-controlled multiplex PCR. In the authors' own workflow: The number of nucleated cells in each sample was estimated from the amplification of reference gene primers within the assay. Sequence reads were collapsed and filtered to measure the absolute abundance of every unique TCRbeta CDR3 rearrangement. For each sample, productive Simpson clonality was calculated as the square root of Simpson's diversity index over productive rearrangements. TCRdb retrieved this table from immuneACCESS and kept in-frame rearrangements only. Not all clones are present; in checked studies, unresolved V genes account for under half, and no reason is known for the remainder. That table is the source of V, J and clone size, and D and trimming were worked out from the DNA. Here the sample has 85,000 to 90,000 clones; around 86% occur a single time. About 25% of the sample is held by the ten biggest clonotypes.

Whole blood was collected in K2EDTA tubes by collaborating institutions according to the institutions' own protocols. For TCRbeta analysis, collaborator samples were shipped as frozen whole blood, as isolated PBMCs, or as DNA extracted from either sample type. This receptor was identified in a human donor in a cohort sampled during active COVID-19. Recombination connected TRBV6-2 or TRBV6-3 to TRBJ1-1, and 12 junction bases match TRBD1. Sequencing used peripheral blood. The nucleotide sequence is TGTGCCAGCAGCCCCCGGGACAGGGGGCTCTCTGAAGCTTTCTTT. This is translated as CASSPRDRGLSEAFF.